The T cell receptor (beta chain) under discussion was sequenced for a study of post-analysis software for immune sequencing data. The wider study: The cohort encompassed relapsing-remitting, secondary progressive and progressive-relapsing multiple sclerosis disease courses. Findings and caveats of the study: Relative to controls, patients had five TRBV segments at higher frequency, with TRBV5-6, TRBV5-1 and TRBV20-1 among these.

This clonotype occurred a few times. The antigen remains unidentified. The library was made from cDNA and included unique molecular identifiers. TCRdb passed the PCR reads through MiXCR, listing each CDR3 protein once. The repertoire holds approximately 400,000 distinct CDR3 sequences, around 33% seen once, with roughly an eighth in the top ten. This CDR3 contains 15 residues. V trimming: 0 bases; J trimming: 5 bases; junction bases outside the gene matches: 4. In germline, CDR1 is SGHRS, CDR2 YFSETQ. The sample consisted of blood. The chain employs TRBV5-1 and TRBJ2-3, with TRBD2 matching 9 bases. The sequence was collected from a girl aged 10 to 17 with multiple sclerosis. CDR3 DNA: TGCGCCAGCAGCTTGGCCGAGCGGGGGGTAGATACGCAGTATTTT. This sequence encodes CASSLAERGVDTQYF.